This T cell receptor beta chain was identified during a study of human T cells and chemical hapten exposure. Regarding the study as a whole: The presence of alopecia in the donors means their immune response may differ from healthy people's. TCRs exceeding 1 in 1000 frequency stayed unchanged with DPC sensitization.

As for time point: patch test 1, 2 weeks after DPC sensitization. Treatment of the sample: therapeutic diphenylcyclopropenone sensitization with weekly scalp DPC. Staff drew blood before applying each patch test. This clonotype was detected only a few times. Its cognate antigen is unknown. The ends were cut back, 1 base at V and 1 base at J, with 10 bases in the middle. The germline gives CDR1 SEHNR, CDR2 FQNEAQ (reference sequence). There are 15 residues in the CDR3. As handled by the study authors: Sample-level TCR yields exhibited a median of around 93,000, with a range of roughly 20,000 to 750,000. TCRdb redid the calling of the RACE reads with MiXCR, one entry per CDR3 protein. The authors' filters were not applied to this entry. The sample has 75,000 to 95,000 distinct CDR3 sequences, approximately 12% seen once.

The sequencing here drew on whole blood, taken in connection with sensitization to the hapten diphenylcyclopropenone (DPC). This clonotype was obtained from a woman aged 60-75 years with alopecia areata. Some clones in this sample may be carry-over from other donors' samples. This chain uses TRBV7-9 with TRBJ1-1, with D maybe TRBD1 (6 bases). For the CDR3, the DNA is TGTGCCAGCAGCTTAGGAGGACAGAGGAACACTGAAGCTTTCTTT. Translation gives CASSLGGQRNTEAFF. Variable domain in full (rest from reference TRBV7-9 and TRBJ1-1): DTGVSQNPRHKITKRGQNVTFRCDPISEHNRLYWYRQTLGQGPEFLTYFQNEAQLEKSRLLSDRFSAERPKGSFSTLEIQRTEQGDSAMYLCASSLGGQRNTEAFFGQGTRLTVV.